This T cell receptor beta chain was identified in a study of blood T cell repertoires in COVID-19. Sequencing was performed with immunoSEQ multiplex PCR; in TCRdb, only in-frame clones are kept and a portion is missing. Here the sample spans roughly 150,000 clones, 84% being singletons. Clinical history as reported by participants underpinned cohort assignment. Germline-derived CDR1 and CDR2 are SGHVS and FQNEAQ. CDR3 length equals 11 residues. Sequencing was carried out using PBMCs or T cells enriched from blood (not recorded which). J is TRBJ1-2 and V is TRBV7-8; the match to TRBD1 covers 8 bases. The sequence came from a woman under 30 who had been exposed to COVID-19. CDR3 region: CALDRDYGYTF. CDR3 nucleotides: TGTGCTCTGGACAGGGACTATGGCTACACCTTC. The complete variable domain, with remaining parts taken from reference TRBV7-8 and TRBJ1-2, reads GAGVSQSPRYKVAKRGQDVALRCDPISGHVSLFWYQQALGQGPEFLTYFQNEAQLDKSGLPSDRFFAERPEGSVSTLKIQRTQQEDSAVYLCALDRDYGYTFGSGTRLTVV.